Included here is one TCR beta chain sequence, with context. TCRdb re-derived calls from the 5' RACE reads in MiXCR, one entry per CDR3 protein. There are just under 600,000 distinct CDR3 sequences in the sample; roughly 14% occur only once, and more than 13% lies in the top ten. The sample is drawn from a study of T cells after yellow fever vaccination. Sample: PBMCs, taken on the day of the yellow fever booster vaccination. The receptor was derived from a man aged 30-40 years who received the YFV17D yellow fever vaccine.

The CDR3 is CASSQDTANYGYTF. CDR3 bases: TGTGCCAGCAGCCAAGATACGGCTAACTATGGCTACACCTTC. This chain connects TRBV3-1 to TRBJ1-2; the D is unclear. The germline CDR1 and CDR2 sequences are LGHDT and YNNKEL (reference sequence). V was cut by 0 bases and J by 0 bases, with 5 bases left in between. The CDR3 runs to 14 residues.